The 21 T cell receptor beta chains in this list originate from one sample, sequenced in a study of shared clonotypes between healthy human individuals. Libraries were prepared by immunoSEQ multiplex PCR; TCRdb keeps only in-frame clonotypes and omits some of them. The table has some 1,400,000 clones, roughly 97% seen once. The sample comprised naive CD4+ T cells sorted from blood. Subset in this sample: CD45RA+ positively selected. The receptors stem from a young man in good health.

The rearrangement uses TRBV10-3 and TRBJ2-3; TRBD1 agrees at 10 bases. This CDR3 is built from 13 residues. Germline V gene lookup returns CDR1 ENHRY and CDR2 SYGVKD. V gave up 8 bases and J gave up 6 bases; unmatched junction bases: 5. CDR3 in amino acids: CAIRTGGVDTQYF. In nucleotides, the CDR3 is TGTGCCATCCGGACAGGGGGGGTGGATACGCAGTATTTT.

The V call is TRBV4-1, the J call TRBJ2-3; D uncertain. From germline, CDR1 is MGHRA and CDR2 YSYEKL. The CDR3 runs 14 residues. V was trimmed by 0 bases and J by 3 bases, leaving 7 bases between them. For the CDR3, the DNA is TGCGCCAGCAGCCAAGATTTAGCAACAGATACGCAGTATTTT. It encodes CASSQDLATDTQYF.

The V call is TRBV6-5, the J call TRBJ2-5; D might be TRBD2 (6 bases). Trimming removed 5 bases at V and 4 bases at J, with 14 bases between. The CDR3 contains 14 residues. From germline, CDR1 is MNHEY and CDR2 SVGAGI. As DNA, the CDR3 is TGTGCCAGCAGTCCGACTAGTTCGGCAGAGACCCAGTACTTC. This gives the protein CASSPTSSAETQYF.

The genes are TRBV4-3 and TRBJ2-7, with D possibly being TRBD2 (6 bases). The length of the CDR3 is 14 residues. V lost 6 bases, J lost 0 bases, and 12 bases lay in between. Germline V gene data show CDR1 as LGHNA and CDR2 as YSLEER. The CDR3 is CASSRTTSSYEQYF. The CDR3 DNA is TGCGCCAGCAGTCGGACTACAAGCTCCTACGAGCAGTACTTC.

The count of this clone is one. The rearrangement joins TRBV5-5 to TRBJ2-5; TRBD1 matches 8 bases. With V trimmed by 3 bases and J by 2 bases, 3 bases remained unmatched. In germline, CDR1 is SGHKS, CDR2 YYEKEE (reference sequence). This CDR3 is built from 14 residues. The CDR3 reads CASSSRQGQETQYF. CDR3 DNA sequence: TGTGCCAGCAGCTCGAGACAGGGGCAAGAGACCCAGTACTTC.

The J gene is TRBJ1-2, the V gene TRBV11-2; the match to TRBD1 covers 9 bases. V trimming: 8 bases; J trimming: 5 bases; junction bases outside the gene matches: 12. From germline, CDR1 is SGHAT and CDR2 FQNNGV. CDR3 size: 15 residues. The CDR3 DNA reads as TGTGCCAGCGGATGGAGCGGGGACAGGGAGTATGGCTACACCTTC. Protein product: CASGWSGDREYGYTF.

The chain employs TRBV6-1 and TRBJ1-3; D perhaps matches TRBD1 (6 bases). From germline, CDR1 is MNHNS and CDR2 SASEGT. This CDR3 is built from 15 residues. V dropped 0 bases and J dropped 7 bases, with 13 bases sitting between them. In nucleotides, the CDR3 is TGTGCCAGCAGTGAAGCGGGGGGACACGGTAACACCATATATTTT. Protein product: CASSEAGGHGNTIYF.

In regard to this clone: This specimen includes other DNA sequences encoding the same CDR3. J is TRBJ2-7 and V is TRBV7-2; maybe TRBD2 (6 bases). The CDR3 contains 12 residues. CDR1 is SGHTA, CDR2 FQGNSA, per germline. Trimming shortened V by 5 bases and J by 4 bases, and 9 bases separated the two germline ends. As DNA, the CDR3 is TGTGCCAGCAGCCCCGCGGGGTACGAGCAGTACTTC. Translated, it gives CASSPAGYEQYF.

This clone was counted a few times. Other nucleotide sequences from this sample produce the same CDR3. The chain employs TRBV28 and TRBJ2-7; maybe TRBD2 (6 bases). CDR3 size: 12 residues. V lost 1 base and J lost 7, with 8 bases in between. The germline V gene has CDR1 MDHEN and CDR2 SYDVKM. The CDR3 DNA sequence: TGTGCCAGCAGTTTATTGGCGGGGGAGCAGTACTTC. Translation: CASSLLAGEQYF.

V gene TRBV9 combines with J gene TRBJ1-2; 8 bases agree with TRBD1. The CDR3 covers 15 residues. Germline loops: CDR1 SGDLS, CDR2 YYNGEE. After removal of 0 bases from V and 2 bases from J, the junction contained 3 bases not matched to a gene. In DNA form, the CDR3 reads TGTGCCAGCAGCGTAGAAGGACAGGGAAACTATGGCTACACCTTC. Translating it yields CASSVEGQGNYGYTF.

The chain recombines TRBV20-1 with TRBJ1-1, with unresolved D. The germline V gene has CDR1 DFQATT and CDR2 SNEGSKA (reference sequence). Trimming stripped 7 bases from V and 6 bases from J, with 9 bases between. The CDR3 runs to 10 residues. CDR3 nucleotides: TGCAGTGGATCCTTCTCTGAAGCTTTCTTT. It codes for CSGSFSEAFF.

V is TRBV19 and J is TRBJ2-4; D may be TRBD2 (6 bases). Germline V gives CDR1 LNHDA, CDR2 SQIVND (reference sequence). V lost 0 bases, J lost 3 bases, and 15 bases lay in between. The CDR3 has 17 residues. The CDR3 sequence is CASSIESSPGGKNIQYF. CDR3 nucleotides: TGTGCCAGTAGTATAGAGTCGTCCCCCGGGGGCAAAAACATTCAGTACTTC.

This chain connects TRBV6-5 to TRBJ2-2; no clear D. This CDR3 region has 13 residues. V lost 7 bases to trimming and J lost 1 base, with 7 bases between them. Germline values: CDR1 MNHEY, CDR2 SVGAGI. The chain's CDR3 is CASKELNTGELFF. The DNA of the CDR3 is TGTGCCAGCAAGGAACTGAACACCGGGGAGCTGTTTTTT.

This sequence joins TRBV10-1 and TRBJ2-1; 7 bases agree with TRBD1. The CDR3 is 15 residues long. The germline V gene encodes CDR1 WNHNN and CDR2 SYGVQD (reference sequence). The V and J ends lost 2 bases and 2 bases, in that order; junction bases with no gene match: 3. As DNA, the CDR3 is TGCGCCAGCAGTGAGGGGGACAGCCCCTACAATGAGCAGTTCTTC. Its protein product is CASSEGDSPYNEQFF.

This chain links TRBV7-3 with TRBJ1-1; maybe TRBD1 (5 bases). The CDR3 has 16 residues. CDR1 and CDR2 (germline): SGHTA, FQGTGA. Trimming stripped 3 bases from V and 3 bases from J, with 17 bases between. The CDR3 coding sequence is TGTGCCAGCAGCTTTGGGGGTCCTTCCGGCTACACTGAAGCTTTCTTT. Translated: CASSFGGPSGYTEAFF.

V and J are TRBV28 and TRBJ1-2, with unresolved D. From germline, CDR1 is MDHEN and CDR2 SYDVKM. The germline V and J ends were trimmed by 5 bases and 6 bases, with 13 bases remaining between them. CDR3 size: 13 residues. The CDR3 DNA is TGTGCCAGCAGTCCGCTGGCCCCACATGGCTACACCTTC. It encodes CASSPLAPHGYTF.

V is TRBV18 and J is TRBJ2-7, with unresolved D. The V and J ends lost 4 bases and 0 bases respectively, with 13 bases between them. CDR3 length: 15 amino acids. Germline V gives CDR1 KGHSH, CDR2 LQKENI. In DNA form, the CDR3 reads TGTGCCAGCTCACAAGAAACTGGACCCTCCTACGAGCAGTACTTC. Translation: CASSQETGPSYEQYF.

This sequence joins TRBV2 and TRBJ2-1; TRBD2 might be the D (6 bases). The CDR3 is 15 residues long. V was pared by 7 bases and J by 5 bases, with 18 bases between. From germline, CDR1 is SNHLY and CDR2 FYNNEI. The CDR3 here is CASTPVRAGHNEQFF. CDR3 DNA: TGTGCCAGCACCCCCGTCCGAGCGGGCCACAATGAGCAGTTCTTC.

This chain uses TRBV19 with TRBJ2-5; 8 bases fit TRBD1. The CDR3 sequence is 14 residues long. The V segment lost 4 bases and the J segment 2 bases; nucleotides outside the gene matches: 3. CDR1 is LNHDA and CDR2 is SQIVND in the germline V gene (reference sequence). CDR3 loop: CASSKGTGQETQYF. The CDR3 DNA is TGTGCCAGTAGTAAGGGGACAGGTCAAGAGACCCAGTACTTC.

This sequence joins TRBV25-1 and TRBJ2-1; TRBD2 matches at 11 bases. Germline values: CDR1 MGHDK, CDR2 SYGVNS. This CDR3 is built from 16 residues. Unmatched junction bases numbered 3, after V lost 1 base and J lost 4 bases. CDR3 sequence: CASSESGTSGYNEQFF. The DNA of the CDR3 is TGTGCCAGCAGTGAATCGGGGACTAGCGGATACAATGAGCAGTTCTTC.

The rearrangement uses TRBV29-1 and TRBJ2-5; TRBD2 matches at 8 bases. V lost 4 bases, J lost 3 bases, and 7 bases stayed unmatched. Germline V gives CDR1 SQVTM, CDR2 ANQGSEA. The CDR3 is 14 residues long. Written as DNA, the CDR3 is TGCAGCGTTGGTTACGGGAGGGGTAAAGAGACCCAGTACTTC. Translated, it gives CSVGYGRGKETQYF.